This entry describes one T cell receptor (beta chain). The data are from a study of radiation and T cells in renal cell carcinoma. Germline assignment: CDR1 ENHRY and CDR2 SYGVKD. The CDR3 extends over 15 amino acids. Trimming removed 10 bases from V and 3 bases from J, with 22 bases in between. The time point denotes: blood 4 weeks post-SBRT, at nephrectomy. This sample's treatment: 15 Gy SBRT to primary tumor, nephrectomy 4 weeks later. Nephrectomy followed 15 Gy stereotactic body radiation by 4 weeks. The patient's renal cell carcinoma had clear cell pathology. Measured with immunoSEQ multiplex PCR; TCRdb has only the in-frame clones, and not every one. Found here are 150,000 to 200,000 clones, 88% of them singletons; the top ten hold 11%.

Material: blood, obtained from a patient whose treatment included radiotherapy and nephrectomy. This clonotype was sampled from a woman between 50 and 59 years old with renal cell carcinoma. This sequence joins TRBV10-3 and TRBJ2-7; no definite D call. The CDR3 bases are TGTGCCACCGAAGCCGGGCGAACAAACGACTACGAGCAGTACTTC. It yields the protein CATEAGRTNDYEQYF.